This TCR beta chain appears in the sequencing data of a study of T cell repertoires in cytomegalovirus infection. Trimming cost V 6 bases and J 3 bases; bases outside gene matches: 5. This CDR3 contains 15 residues. Germline assignment: CDR1 MDHEN and CDR2 SYDVKM. A single record per CDR3 protein comes from TCRdb applying MiXCR to the reads. The table records approximately 190,000 distinct CDR3 sequences, 9.5% of them present only once. This clonotype was counted at least ten times. The source is a human donor in good health (CMV status not recorded). Some clones in this sample may be carry-over from other donors' samples. The specimen sequenced was PBMCs. The chain carries TRBV28 and TRBJ2-1, with 10 nucleotides matching TRBD2. CDR3 region: CASRLSGRVYNEQFF. CDR3 sequence (DNA): TGTGCCAGCAGGCTCAGCGGGAGGGTCTACAATGAGCAGTTCTTC.